This TCR beta chain was sequenced for a study of blood T cell repertoires in COVID-19. This clone was observed a single time. Trimming took off 2 bases at V and 0 bases at J, with 12 bases between the two ends. The CDR3 covers 15 residues. Germline V gene data show CDR1 as SGHKS and CDR2 as YYEKEE (reference sequence). Participants were placed into cohorts based on the clinical history they reported. Two consecutive negative NP/OP PCR tests, clearance, or resolved symptoms defined Cohort 3 recovery. Source study methods: Amplification from reference gene primers served as the basis for estimated nucleated cell counts. The protocol was immunoSEQ multiplex PCR, while the TCRdb copy is restricted to in-frame clones and leaves out a portion. V and J calls and clone size are copied from that table; D and trimming were computed from the DNA. The sample lists about 320,000 clones; roughly nine tenths were seen once.

Sequencing was done on a sample of PBMCs or T cells enriched from blood (not recorded which). The rearrangement links TRBV5-5 to TRBJ2-7; maybe TRBD2 (5 bases). The TCR comes from a man in his 60s who had recovered from COVID-19. Here the CDR3 reads CASSFAREVSYEQYF. CDR3 coding DNA: TGTGCCAGCAGCTTCGCACGGGAAGTCTCCTACGAGCAGTACTTC.